This T cell receptor beta chain was recovered during a study of T-cell memory formation after mild COVID-19. General study findings and limits: Day 15 to 85 contractors were CD4/CD8 balanced; later expanders leaned CD4+.

The CDR3 is made up of 13 amino acids. Trimming removed 5 bases at V and 2 bases at J, with 9 bases between. The V gene's germline CDR1 is LGHNA and CDR2 YNFKEQ. Regarding this clonotype: Its antigen is as yet unknown.

TCRdb re-derived calls from the 5' RACE reads in MiXCR, one entry per CDR3 protein. The sample includes about 320,000 distinct CDR3 sequences, about 13% of them seen just once. The sequenced sample consisted of PBMCs or a T cell subset sorted from them (not recorded which). The J gene is TRBJ2-5, the V gene TRBV4-2, with D perhaps matching TRBD2 (6 bases). The receptor comes from a man aged 18 to 30 who had mild COVID-19 (a few samples of this study predate the infection). Cell type and time point are not known. CDR3 in amino acids: CASSTREQETQYF. CDR3 bases: TGTGCCAGCAGCACCCGGGAGCAAGAGACCCAGTACTTC.